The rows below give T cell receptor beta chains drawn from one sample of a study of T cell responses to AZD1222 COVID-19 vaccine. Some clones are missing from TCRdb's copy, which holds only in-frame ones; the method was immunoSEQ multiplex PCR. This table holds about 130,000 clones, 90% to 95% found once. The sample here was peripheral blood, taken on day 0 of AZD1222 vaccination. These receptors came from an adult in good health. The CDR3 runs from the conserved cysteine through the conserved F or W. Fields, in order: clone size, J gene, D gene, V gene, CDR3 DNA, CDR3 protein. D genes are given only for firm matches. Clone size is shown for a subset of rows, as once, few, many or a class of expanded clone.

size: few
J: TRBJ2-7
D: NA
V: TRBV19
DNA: TGTGCCAGTAGCCGGGATTCCTACGAGCAGTACTTC
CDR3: CASSRDSYEQYF

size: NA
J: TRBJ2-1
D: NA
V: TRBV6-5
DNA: TGTGCCAGCAGTTATGATCTTTACAATGAGCAGTTCTTC
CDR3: CASSYDLYNEQFF

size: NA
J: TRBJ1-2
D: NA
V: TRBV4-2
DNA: TGTGCCAGCAGCCAAGAAGGCTGGGCCCGAGAAGGCTACACCTTC
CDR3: CASSQEGWAREGYTF

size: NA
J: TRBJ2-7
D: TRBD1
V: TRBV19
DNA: TGTGCCAGTAGTATGGACGGGACAGGGACCTCCTACGAGCAGTACTTC
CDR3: CASSMDGTGTSYEQYF

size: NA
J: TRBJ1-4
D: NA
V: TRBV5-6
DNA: TGTGCCAGCAGCCAGGGGACCGCGACTAATGAAAAACTGTTTTTT
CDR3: CASSQGTATNEKLFF

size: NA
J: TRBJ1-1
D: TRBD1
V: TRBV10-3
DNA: TGTGCCAGCCGGGACAGGGGGGACACTGAAGCTTTCTTT
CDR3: CASRDRGDTEAFF

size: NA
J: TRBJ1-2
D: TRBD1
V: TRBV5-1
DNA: TGCGCCAGCAGCTCGCCGTCCGGACAGGGAGTCTATGGCTACACCTTC
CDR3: CASSSPSGQGVYGYTF

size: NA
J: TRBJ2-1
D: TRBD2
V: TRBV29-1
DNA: TGCAGCGTTGATGGGACTAGCTCCTACAATGAGCAGTTCTTC
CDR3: CSVDGTSSYNEQFF

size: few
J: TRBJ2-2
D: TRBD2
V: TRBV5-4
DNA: TGTGCCAGCAGCCCACCTCGGGGGGGGAACACCGGGGAGCTGTTTTTT
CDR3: CASSPPRGGNTGELFF

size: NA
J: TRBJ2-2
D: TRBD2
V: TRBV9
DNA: TGTGCCAGCAGCGTAGAGAGGCTAGCGGGTACCGGGGAGCTGTTTTTT
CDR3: CASSVERLAGTGELFF

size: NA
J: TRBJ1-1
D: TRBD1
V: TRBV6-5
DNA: TGTGCCAGCATCTCCAGACAGGGGGGAACTGAAGCTTTCTTT
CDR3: CASISRQGGTEAFF

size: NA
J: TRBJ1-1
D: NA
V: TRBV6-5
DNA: TGTGCCAGCACGAGGGGAGCGGATGAAGCTTTCTTT
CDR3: CASTRGADEAFF

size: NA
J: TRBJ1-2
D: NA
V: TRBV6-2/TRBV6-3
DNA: TGTGCCAGCAGCGGGACGGACTATGGCTACACCTTC
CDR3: CASSGTDYGYTF

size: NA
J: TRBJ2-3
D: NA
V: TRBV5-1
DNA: TGCGCCAGCAGCTACCCAGCGGTTTATAGCACAGATACGCAGTATTTT
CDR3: CASSYPAVYSTDTQYF

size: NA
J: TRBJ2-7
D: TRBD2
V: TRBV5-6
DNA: TGTGCCAGCAGCTCAAGACTAGCGGGAGGGGGACCGTACGAGCAGTACTTC
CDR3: CASSSRLAGGGPYEQYF

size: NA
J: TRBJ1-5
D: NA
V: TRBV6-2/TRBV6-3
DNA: TGTGCCAGCAGTTACTCGCTCGGCAGCAATCAGCCCCAGCATTTT
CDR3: CASSYSLGSNQPQHF

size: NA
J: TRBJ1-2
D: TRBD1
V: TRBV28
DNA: TGTGCCAGCACTACTCTACAGGGGGAAAAAGCTAACTATGGCTACACCTTC
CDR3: CASTTLQGEKANYGYTF

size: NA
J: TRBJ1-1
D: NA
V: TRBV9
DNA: TGTGCCAGCAGCGGAAAGGGGGTTGTCGACACTGAAGCTTTCTTT
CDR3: CASSGKGVVDTEAFF

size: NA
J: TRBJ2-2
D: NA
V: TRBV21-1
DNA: TGTGCCAGCAGCCGAGGACAGGGGATTTCCGGGGAGCTGTTTTTT
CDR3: CASSRGQGISGELFF